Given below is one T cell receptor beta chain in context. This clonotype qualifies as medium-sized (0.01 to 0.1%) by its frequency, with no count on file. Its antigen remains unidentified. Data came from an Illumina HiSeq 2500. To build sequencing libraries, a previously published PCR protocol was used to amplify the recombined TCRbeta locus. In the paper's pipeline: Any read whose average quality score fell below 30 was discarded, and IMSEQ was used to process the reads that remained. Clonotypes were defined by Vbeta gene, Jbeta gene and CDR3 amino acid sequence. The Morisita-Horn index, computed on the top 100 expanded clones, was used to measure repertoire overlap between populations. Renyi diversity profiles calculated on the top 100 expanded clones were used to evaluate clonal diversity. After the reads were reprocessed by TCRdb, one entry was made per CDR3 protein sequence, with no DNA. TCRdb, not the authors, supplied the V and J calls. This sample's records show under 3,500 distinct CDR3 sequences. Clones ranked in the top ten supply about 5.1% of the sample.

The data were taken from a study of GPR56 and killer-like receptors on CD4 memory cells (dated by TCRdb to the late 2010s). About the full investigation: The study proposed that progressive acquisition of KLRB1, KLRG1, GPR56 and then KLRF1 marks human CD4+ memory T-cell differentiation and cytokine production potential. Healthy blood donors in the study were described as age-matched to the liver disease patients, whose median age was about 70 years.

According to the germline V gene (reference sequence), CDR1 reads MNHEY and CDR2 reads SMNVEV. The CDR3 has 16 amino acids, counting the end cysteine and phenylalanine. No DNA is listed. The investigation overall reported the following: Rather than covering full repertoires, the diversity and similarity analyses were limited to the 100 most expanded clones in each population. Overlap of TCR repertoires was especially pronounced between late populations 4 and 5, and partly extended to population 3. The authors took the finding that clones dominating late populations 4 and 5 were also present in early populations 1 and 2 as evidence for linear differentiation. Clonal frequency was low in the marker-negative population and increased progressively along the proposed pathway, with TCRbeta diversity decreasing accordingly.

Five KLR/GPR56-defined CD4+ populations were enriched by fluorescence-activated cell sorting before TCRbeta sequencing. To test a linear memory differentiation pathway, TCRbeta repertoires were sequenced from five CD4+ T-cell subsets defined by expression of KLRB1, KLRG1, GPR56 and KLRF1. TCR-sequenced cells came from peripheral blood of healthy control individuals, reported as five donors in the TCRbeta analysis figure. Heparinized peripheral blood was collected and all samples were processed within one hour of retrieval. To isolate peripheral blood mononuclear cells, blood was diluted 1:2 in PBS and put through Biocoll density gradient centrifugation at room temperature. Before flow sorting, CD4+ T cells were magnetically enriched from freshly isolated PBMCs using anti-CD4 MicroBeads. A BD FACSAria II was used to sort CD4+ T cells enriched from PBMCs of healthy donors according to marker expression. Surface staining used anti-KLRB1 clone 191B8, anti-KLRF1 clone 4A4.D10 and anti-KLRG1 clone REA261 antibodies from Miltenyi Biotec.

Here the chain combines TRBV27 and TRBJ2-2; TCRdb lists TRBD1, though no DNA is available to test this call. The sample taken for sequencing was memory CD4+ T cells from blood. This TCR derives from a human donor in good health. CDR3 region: CASSLRLTGGTGELFF.